This T cell receptor beta chain was recorded in a study of blood T cell repertoires in COVID-19 (dated by TCRdb to 2020 to 2022). A note on the overall study: Samples from collaborators originated in the United States, Italy and Spain and spanned both the acute and convalescent phases of COVID-19. The prospective study material was composed of cDNA or gDNA derived from T cells, B-cell-depleted T cells, or PBMCs. Deeply sampled blood TCRbeta repertoires from subjects exposed to, actively infected with, or recovered from COVID-19 were included in the dataset. The repertoires were made available in a free public database intended to serve as a resource for research on the immune response to SARS-CoV-2. The samples were drawn from the first 160 participants of the ongoing ImmuneRACE study and from over a thousand subjects provided by 6 global collaborators. The sample metadata nearly always contained a de-identified subject ID, COVID-19 status, age in years and sex. Where HLA class I and class II types were available, the types were taken from metadata supplied by the sample provider, not from assay-based typing.

Each collaborating institution followed its own protocols to collect whole blood in K2EDTA tubes. For TCRbeta analysis, collaborator samples were shipped as frozen whole blood, as isolated PBMCs, or as DNA extracted from either sample type. TCRbeta CDR3 regions were amplified from genomic DNA by means of the immunoSEQ Assay, a bias-controlled multiplex PCR. Turning to the authors' computational methods: Nucleated cell counts per sample were estimated from amplification of reference gene primers within the assay. Sequence reads were collapsed and filtered to measure the absolute abundance of every unique TCRbeta CDR3 rearrangement. For each sample, productive Simpson clonality was calculated as the square root of Simpson's diversity index over productive rearrangements. The table was pulled from immuneACCESS by TCRdb, which kept in-frame rearrangements only. Such tables lose some clones; where checked, under half of the loss comes from unresolved V genes, and the rest has no known cause. Clone size and the V and J calls come from that table; the DNA yielded D and trimming. The sample contains 97,000 or so clones, about 83% of them found a single time. The ten largest clones capture 9.5% to 10% of the sample.

In this sample, this clone turned up a few times. Its antigen is unknown. No base qualities exist here, and no much larger clone lies one base off it. What the research found in general, with its limitations: The quantity of clinical and demographic metadata differed by source and by participant and was supplied without curation.

Trimming costs V 3 bases and J 8 bases, and their ends lie 19 bases apart. The cysteine opens and the phenylalanine closes a CDR3 of 14 amino acids. Only the CDR3 DNA stays, 42 bases, in frame from base 1. Per the germline V gene (reference sequence), DFQATT is the CDR1 and SNEGSKA is the CDR2. This sequence uses TRBV20-1 and TRBJ1-2; there is no confident call for the D gene. This receptor was identified in a man in his forties with active or convalescent COVID-19. Sequencing input: peripheral blood. The nucleotide sequence is given as TGCAGTGCTAGTCTAACCCAACGGGAGGCGGGCTACACCTTC. The encoded protein is CSASLTQREAGYTF.